The 9 T cell receptor beta chains presented below share a single source sample, sequenced in a study of blood T cell repertoires in COVID-19. This table comes from immunoSEQ multiplex PCR, and its TCRdb copy is limited to in-frame clones, with some not included. The sample lists roughly 190,000 clones, roughly 85% occurring once. Source material: peripheral blood. The receptors come from a man aged 55 to 69 with active or convalescent COVID-19.

V and J are TRBV9 and TRBJ2-6; 8 bases are shared with TRBD1. CDR3 length: 16 residues. After removal of 4 bases from V and 2 bases from J, the junction contained 5 bases not matched to a gene. CDR1 and CDR2 (germline): SGDLS, YYNGEE. CDR3: CASSLTTGAGANVLTF. The CDR3 DNA is TGTGCCAGCAGCCTCACGACAGGGGCTGGGGCCAACGTCCTGACTTTC.

The chain links TRBV4-2 to TRBJ1-2, with a weak D call TRBD1 (6 bases). The germline CDR1 and CDR2 sequences are LGHNA and YNFKEQ. Trimming took 0 bases from V and 8 from J, leaving 19 bases between them. The CDR3 is 16 residues long. The CDR3 nucleotides read TGTGCCAGCAGCCAAGATGGCACCAGACAGGTCAGCGGCTACACCTTC. It is translated as CASSQDGTRQVSGYTF.

This clone was recorded only once. The rearrangement links TRBV27 to TRBJ2-3; 7 bases align to TRBD2. Germline V lookup: CDR1 MNHEY, CDR2 SMNVEV (reference sequence). J was trimmed by 1 base and V by 2 bases; bases with no gene match: 3. The CDR3 is 15 residues long. The CDR3 coding sequence is TGTGCCAGCAGTTTACGAAGCGGGGGCACAGATACGCAGTATTTT. As protein: CASSLRSGGTDTQYF.

The chain joins TRBV6-5 to TRBJ1-5, with 8 bases fitting TRBD1. V shed 7 bases and J 4 bases; nucleotides not matched to a gene: 9. The CDR3 runs to 15 residues. Germline CDR1 and CDR2: MNHEY and SVGAGI. The CDR3 coding sequence is TGTGCCAGCAACGACGGACAGGGTTTAAATCAGCCCCAGCATTTT. It specifies CASNDGQGLNQPQHF.

The CDR3 is CASSLPQGKSNQPQHF. The DNA for the CDR3 is TGTGCCAGCAGCCTACCACAGGGAAAAAGCAATCAGCCCCAGCATTTT. J is TRBJ1-5 and V is TRBV14, with D maybe TRBD1 (6 bases). Germline lookup yields CDR1 SGHDN and CDR2 FVKESK. CDR3 length: 16 amino acids. V dropped 4 bases and J dropped 1 base, with 14 bases sitting between them.

This chain uses TRBV25-1 with TRBJ2-1; weak D call: TRBD1 (5 bases). Germline V gene sequence: CDR1 MGHDK, CDR2 SYGVNS. The CDR3 is made up of 14 amino acids. Trimming cost V 5 bases and J 5 bases, with 13 bases left between them. The CDR3 DNA reads TGTGCCAGCAGTATCGCAGGGCTCAACAATGAGCAGTTCTTC. Amino acids: CASSIAGLNNEQFF.

This clone was seen once. The rearrangement uses TRBV6-5 and TRBJ2-3, with a tentative D call TRBD1 (6 bases). Trimming took 6 bases from V and 4 from J, leaving 17 bases between them. This CDR3 comprises 15 residues. CDR1 and CDR2 (germline): MNHEY, SVGAGI. CDR3 loop: CASRDHRAPADTQYF. CDR3 bases: TGTGCCAGCAGAGACCACAGGGCCCCTGCAGATACGCAGTATTTT.

V and J are TRBV11-2 and TRBJ1-4; 7 positions match TRBD1. Germline assignment: CDR1 SGHAT and CDR2 FQNNGV. The trim removed 4 bases at V and 4 bases at J, leaving 9 bases unmatched. The CDR3 length is 16 residues. CDR3 sequence (DNA): TGTGCCAGCAGCTCGCCGCGGACAGGATTTAATGAAAAACTGTTTTTT. As protein: CASSSPRTGFNEKLFF.

This clone was counted a few times. This sequence joins TRBV14 and TRBJ1-1; a weak D match, TRBD1 (6 bases). V lost 2 bases, J lost 1 base, and 11 bases lay in between. There are 15 residues in the CDR3. CDR1 SGHDN and CDR2 FVKESK come from the germline V gene. The CDR3 nucleotides read TGTGCCAGCAGCCAATCACAGGGTTGGAACACTGAAGCTTTCTTT. This codes for CASSQSQGWNTEAFF.